The present T cell receptor (beta chain) was sequenced within a study of blood T cells in healthy people across ages. Sample-barcoded 5' priming and a J-beta primer mix drove a second PCR of roughly 6 to 12 cycles. Samples each returned at least 2.5 million CDR3-containing paired-end reads. TCRdb reprocessed the 5' RACE reads with MiXCR, giving one entry per CDR3 protein. The sample lists over 1,300,000 distinct CDR3 sequences; around 55% were seen once. In this sample, this clonotype turned up a few times. The specimen was blood. The TCR was taken from a young man in good health.

CDR3 sequence reads: CASSFRGNSYNEQFF. CDR3 coding DNA: TGCGCCAGCAGCTTTAGAGGGAACTCCTACAATGAGCAGTTCTTC. The chain carries TRBV5-1 and TRBJ2-1, with D tentatively TRBD2 (5 bases). This CDR3 is built from 15 residues. Trimming shortened V by 2 bases and J by 0 bases, and 9 bases separated the two germline ends. Germline lookup yields CDR1 SGHRS and CDR2 YFSETQ. Drawing the rest from reference TRBV5-1 and TRBJ2-1, the complete variable domain is KAGVTQTPRYLIKTRGQQVTLSCSPISGHRSVSWYQQTPGQGLQFLFEYFSETQRNKGNFPGRFSGRQFSNSRSEMNVSTLELGDSALYLCASSFRGNSYNEQFFGPGTRLTVL.